This T cell receptor (beta chain) was captured in a study of identical twins. The study, taken as a whole, reports: There were fewer insertions in abundant cord blood beta clonotypes, but memory repertoires showed no such pattern.

One entry per CDR3 protein, called by TCRdb with MiXCR from the 5' RACE reads. The sample has some 440,000 distinct CDR3 sequences, roughly a quarter seen once. The CDR3 covers 13 residues. CDR1 is LGHDT, CDR2 YNNKEL, per germline (reference sequence). This clonotype has more than one count but fewer than ten. Its target is unknown. An end of the junction does not agree with germline; a read error may underlie this. These same data were also listed under a study on T cells expressing NK-cell markers. In that study: Each of roughly 6 donors carried dominant NKG2C+ clonotypes accounting for about 1.0-8% of CD8+ T cells.

The receptor's source is a young woman in good health. Material: CD4+ T cells sorted from blood. V usage is TRBV3-1 and J usage is TRBJ2-7; TRBD2 might be the D (6 bases). CDR3: CASNQEGRGEQYF. The CDR3 region has the DNA TGTGCCAGCAACCAAGAGGGTCGGGGGGAGCAGTACTTC.